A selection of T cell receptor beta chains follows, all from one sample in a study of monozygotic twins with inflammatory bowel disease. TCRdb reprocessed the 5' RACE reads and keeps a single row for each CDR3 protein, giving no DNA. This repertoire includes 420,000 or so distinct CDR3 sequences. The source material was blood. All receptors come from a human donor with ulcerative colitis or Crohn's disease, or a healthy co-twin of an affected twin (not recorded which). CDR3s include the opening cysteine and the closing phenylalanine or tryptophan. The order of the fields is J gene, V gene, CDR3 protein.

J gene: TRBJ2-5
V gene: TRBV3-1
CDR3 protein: CASSQGRVASTQETQYF

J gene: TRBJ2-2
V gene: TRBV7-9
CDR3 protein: CASHAKGLNTGELFF

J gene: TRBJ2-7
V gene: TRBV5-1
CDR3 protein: CASSLVPPGQSYEQYF

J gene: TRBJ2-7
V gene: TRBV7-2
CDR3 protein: CASSLEGSIAYPYEQYF

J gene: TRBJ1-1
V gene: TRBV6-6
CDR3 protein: CASERLGGDTEAFF

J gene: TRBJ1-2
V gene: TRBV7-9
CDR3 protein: CASSLLGRGLHGYTF

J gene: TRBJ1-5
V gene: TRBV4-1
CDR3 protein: CASSQEEDSQVAQHF

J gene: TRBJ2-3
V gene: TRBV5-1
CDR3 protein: CASRGIQGGSDTQYF

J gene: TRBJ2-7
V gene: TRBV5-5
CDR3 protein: CASSFSKQGAKSYEQYF

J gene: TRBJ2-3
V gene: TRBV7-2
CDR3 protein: CASSFDRGRADTQYF

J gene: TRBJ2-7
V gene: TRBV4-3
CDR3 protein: CASSQDWSSATISYEQYF

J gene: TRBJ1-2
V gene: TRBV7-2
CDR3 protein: CASSLQGWGASGYTF

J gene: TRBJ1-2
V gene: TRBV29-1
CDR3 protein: CSVGQVANYGYTF

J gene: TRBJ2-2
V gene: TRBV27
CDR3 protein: CASSSGRAGELFF

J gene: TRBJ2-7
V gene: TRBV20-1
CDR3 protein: CSASKPGQGIYEQYF

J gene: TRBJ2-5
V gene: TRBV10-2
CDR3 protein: CASWEGTGGETQYF

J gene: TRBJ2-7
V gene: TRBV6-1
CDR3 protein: CASRTTELAYEQYF

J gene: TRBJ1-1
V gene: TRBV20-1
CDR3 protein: CSATRQGMNTEAFF

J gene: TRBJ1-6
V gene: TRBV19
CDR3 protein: CASRWLGPNSYNSPLHF

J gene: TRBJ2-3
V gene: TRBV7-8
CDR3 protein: CASSLARGGPSTDTQYF